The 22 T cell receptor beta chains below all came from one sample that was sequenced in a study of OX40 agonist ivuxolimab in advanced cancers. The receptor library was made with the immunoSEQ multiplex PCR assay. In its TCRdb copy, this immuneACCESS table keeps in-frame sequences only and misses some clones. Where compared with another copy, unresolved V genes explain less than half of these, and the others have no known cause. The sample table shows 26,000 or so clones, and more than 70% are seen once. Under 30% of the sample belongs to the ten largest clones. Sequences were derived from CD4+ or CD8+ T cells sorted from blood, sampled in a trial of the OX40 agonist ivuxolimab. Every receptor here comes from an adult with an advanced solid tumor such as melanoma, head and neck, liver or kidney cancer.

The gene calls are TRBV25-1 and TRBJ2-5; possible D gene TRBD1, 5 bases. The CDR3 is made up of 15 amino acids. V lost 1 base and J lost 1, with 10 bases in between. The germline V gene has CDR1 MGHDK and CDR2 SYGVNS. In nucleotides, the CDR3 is TGTGCCAGCAGTGAATTCCGAACAGGCCAAGAGACCCAGTACTTC. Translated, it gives CASSEFRTGQETQYF. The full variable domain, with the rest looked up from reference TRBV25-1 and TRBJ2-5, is EADIYQTPRYLVIGTGKKITLECSQTMGHDKMYWYQQDPGMELHLIHYSYGVNSTEKGDLSSESTVSRIRTEHFPLTLESARPSHTSQYLCASSEFRTGQETQYFGPGTRLLVL.

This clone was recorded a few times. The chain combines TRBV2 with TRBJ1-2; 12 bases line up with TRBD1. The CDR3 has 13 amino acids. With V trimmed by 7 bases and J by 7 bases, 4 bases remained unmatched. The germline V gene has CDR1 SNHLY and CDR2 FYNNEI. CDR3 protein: CASKGQGAGGYTF. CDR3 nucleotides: TGTGCCAGCAAGGGACAGGGGGCTGGTGGCTACACCTTC.

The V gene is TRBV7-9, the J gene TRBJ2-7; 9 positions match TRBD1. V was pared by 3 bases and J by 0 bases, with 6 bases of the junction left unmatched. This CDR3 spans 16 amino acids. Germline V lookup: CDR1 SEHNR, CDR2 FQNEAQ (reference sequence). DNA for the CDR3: TGTGCCAGCAGCTTCACTACAGGGGGCAACTCCTACGAGCAGTACTTC. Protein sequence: CASSFTTGGNSYEQYF.

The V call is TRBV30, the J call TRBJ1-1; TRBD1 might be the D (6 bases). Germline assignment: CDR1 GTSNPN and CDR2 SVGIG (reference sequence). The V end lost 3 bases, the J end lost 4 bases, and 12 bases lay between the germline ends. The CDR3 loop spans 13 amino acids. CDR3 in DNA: TGTGCCTGGAGCATAACAGGGTCCACTGAAGCTTTCTTT. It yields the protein CAWSITGSTEAFF.

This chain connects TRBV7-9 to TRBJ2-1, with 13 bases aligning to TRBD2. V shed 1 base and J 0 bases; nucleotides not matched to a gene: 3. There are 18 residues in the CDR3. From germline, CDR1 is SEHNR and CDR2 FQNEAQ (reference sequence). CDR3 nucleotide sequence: TGTGCCAGCAGCTTAGTAGGGACTAGCGGGAACTCCTACAATGAGCAGTTCTTC. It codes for CASSLVGTSGNSYNEQFF. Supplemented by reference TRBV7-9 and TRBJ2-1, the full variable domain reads DTGVSQNPRHKITKRGQNVTFRCDPISEHNRLYWYRQTLGQGPEFLTYFQNEAQLEKSRLLSDRFSAERPKGSFSTLEIQRTEQGDSAMYLCASSLVGTSGNSYNEQFFGPGTRLTVL.

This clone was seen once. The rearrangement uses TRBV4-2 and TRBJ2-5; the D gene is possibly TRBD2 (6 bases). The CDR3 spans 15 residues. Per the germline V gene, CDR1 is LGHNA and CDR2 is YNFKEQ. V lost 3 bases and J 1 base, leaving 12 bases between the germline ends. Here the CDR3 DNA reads TGTGCCAGCAGCCAGGACCCGGGACTCCAAGAGACCCAGTACTTC. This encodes CASSQDPGLQETQYF.

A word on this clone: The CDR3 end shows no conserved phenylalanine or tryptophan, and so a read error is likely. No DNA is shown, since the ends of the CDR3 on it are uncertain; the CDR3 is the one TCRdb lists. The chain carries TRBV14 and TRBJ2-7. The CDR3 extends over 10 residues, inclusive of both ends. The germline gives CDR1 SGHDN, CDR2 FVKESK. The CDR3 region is CASSQMSRGG.

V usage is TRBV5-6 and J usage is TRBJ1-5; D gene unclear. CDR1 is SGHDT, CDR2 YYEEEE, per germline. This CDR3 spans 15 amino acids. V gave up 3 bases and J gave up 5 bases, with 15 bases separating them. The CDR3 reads CASSSQTGNYQPQHF. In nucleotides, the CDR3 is TGTGCCAGCAGCTCTCAAACCGGGAATTATCAGCCCCAGCATTTT.

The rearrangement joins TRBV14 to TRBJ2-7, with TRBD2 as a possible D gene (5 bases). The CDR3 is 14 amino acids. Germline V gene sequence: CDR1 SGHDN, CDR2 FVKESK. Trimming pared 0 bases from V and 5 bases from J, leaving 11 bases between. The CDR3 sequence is CASSQDLRRDEQYF. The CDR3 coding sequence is TGTGCCAGCAGCCAAGATTTAAGGCGGGACGAGCAGTACTTC.

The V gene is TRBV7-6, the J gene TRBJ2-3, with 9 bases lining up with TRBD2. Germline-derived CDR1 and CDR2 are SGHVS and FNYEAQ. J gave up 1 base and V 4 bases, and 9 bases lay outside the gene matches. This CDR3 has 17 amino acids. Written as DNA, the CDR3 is TGTGCCAGCAGCTCATCGGTAGCGGGAGTCGGCACAGATACGCAGTATTTT. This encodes CASSSSVAGVGTDTQYF.

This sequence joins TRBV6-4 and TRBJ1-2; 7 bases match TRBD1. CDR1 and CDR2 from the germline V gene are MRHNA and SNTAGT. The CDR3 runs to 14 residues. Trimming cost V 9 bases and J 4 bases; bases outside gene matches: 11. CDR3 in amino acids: CASRVFRGTYGYTF. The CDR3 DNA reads TGTGCCAGTCGAGTATTCAGGGGGACCTATGGCTACACCTTC.

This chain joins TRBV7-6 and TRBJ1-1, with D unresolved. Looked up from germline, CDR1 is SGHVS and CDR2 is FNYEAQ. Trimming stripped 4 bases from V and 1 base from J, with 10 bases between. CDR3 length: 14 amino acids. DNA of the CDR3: TGTGCCAGCAGCTCGGACCGGGGGAACACTGAAGCTTTCTTT. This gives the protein CASSSDRGNTEAFF.

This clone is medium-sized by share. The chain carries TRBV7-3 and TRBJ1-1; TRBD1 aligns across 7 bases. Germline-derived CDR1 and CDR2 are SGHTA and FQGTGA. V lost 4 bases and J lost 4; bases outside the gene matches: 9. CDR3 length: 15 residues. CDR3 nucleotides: TGTGCCAGCAGCTCAAATCAGGGGGGAGCCACTGAAGCTTTCTTT. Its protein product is CASSSNQGGATEAFF.

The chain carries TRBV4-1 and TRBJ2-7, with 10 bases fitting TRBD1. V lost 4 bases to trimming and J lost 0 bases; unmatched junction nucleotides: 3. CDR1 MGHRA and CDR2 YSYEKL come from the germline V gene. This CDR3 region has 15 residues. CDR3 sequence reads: CASSPWTGGSYEQYF. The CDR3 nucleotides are TGCGCCAGCAGCCCCTGGACAGGGGGCTCCTACGAGCAGTACTTC.

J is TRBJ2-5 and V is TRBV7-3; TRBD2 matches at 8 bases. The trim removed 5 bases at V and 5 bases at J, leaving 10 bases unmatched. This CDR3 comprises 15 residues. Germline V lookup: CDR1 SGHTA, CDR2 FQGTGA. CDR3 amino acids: CASSPGLGIGETQYF. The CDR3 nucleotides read TGTGCCAGCAGCCCGGGACTAGGGATTGGTGAGACCCAGTACTTC. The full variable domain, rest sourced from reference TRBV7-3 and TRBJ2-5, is GAGVSQTPSNKVTEKGKYVELRCDPISGHTALYWYRQSLGQGPEFLIYFQGTGAADDSGLPNDRFFAVRPEGSVSTLKIQRTERGDSAVYLCASSPGLGIGETQYFGPGTRLLVL.

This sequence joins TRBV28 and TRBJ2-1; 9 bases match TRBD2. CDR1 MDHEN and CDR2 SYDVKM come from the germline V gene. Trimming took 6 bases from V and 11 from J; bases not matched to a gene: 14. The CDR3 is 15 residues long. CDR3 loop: CASSPRVGAGGKQFF. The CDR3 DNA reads TGTGCCAGCAGCCCTAGAGTCGGAGCGGGAGGAAAGCAGTTCTTC.

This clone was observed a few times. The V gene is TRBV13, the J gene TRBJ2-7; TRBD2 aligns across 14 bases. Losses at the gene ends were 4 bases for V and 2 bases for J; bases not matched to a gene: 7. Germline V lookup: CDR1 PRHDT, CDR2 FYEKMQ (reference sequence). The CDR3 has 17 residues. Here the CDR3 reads CASSSGTSGSAPYEQYF. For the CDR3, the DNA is TGTGCCAGCAGCTCCGGGACTAGCGGGAGTGCGCCCTACGAGCAGTACTTC.

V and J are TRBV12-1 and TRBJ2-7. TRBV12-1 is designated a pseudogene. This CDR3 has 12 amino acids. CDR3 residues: CAAGRSSYEQYF. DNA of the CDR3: TGTGCCGCCGGCCGAAGCTCCTACGAGCAGTACTTC.

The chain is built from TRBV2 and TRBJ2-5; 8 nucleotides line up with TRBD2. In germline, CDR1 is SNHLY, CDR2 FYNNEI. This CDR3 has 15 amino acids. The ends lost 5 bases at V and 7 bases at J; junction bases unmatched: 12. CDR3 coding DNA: TGTGCCAGCAGTCCAAGAGCGGGCGCGGGGGGGACCCAGTACTTC. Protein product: CASSPRAGAGGTQYF.

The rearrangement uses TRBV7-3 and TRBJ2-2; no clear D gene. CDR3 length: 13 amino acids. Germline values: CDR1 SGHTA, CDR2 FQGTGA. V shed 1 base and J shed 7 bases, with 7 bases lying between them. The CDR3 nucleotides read TGTGCCAGCAGCTTAATAGGGTTCGGGGAGCTGTTTTTT. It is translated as CASSLIGFGELFF.

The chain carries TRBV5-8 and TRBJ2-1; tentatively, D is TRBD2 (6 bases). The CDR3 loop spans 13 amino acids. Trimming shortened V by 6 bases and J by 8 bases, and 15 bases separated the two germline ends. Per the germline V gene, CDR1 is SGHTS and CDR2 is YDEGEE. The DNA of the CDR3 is TGTGCCAGCAAGGGCGGCGGGATTCATGAGCAGTTCTTC. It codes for CASKGGGIHEQFF.

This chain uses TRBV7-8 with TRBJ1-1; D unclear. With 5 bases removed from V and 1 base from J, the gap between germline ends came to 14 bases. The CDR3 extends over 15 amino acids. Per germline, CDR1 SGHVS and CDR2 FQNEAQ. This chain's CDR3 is CASSAQYIKNTEAFF. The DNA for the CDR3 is TGTGCCAGCAGCGCACAATATATTAAGAACACTGAAGCTTTCTTT.